These 19 T cell receptor beta chains share one sample of origin, sequenced in a study of blood T cell repertoires in COVID-19. Profiled with immunoSEQ multiplex PCR; TCRdb holds only in-frame clones, not every one. The repertoire holds some 270,000 clones, with 70% to 85% as singletons. Sequencing used peripheral blood. Every receptor here comes from a human donor with COVID-19, enrolled during active disease. The donor label of this sample is uncertain.

The gene calls are TRBV6-5 and TRBJ2-2; the match to TRBD2 covers 8 bases. Germline CDR1 MNHEY, CDR2 SVGAGI. This CDR3 is built from 14 residues. The V gene end was trimmed by 4 bases and the J gene end by 6 bases; junction bases not matched to a gene: 4. Here the CDR3 reads CASSSGLVAGELFF. CDR3 coding DNA: TGTGCCAGCAGTTCGGGACTAGTTGCCGGGGAGCTGTTTTTT.

This chain joins TRBV19 and TRBJ2-1; 12 bases align to TRBD2. The CDR3 totals 19 residues. V was clipped by 6 bases and J by 9 bases; unmatched bases: 21. Per germline, CDR1 LNHDA and CDR2 SQIVND (reference sequence). DNA of the CDR3: TGTGCCAGTAGGACCGGACTAGCGGGACGCTCCCCCCTTACAGTTGAGCAGTTCTTC. Translation: CASRTGLAGRSPLTVEQFF. Looking up the rest from reference TRBV19 and TRBJ2-1 gives the full variable domain: DGGITQSPKYLFRKEGQNVTLSCEQNLNHDAMYWYRQDPGQGLRLIYYSQIVNDFQKGDIAEGYSVSREKKESFPLTVTSAQKNPTAFYLCASRTGLAGRSPLTVEQFFGPGTRLTVL.

This clone turned up a few times. The chain uses TRBV12-5 and TRBJ2-7, with TRBD1 identical over 7 bases. The CDR3 sequence is 15 residues long. Losses at the gene ends were 1 base for V and 6 bases for J; bases not matched to a gene: 9. Germline V lookup: CDR1 LGHNT, CDR2 FRNRAP. The DNA of the CDR3 is TGTGCTAGTGGTTTGGCGGGGTACAGGGGCAGCGAGCAGTACTTC. Protein sequence: CASGLAGYRGSEQYF.

The V gene is TRBV27, the J gene TRBJ2-3; 7 nucleotides agree with TRBD1. Germline loops: CDR1 MNHEY, CDR2 SMNVEV (reference sequence). The J segment lost 0 bases and the V segment lost 8 bases, leaving 8 bases of the junction unmatched. The CDR3 length is 15 residues. The CDR3 region has the DNA TGTGCCAGCGGCCGACAGGGAACTAGCACAGATACGCAGTATTTT. This encodes CASGRQGTSTDTQYF.

The CDR3 region has the DNA TGTGCCAGCAGTTGGGCCGGGACAGAAGAGACCCAGTACTTC. Its protein is CASSWAGTEETQYF. V and J are TRBV6-6 and TRBJ2-5, with 7 bases fitting TRBD1. Germline assignment: CDR1 MNHNY and CDR2 SVGAGI (reference sequence). The CDR3 contains 14 residues. J gave up 3 bases and V 4 bases, and 5 bases lay outside the gene matches.

J is TRBJ1-4 and V is TRBV27, with 10 bases fitting TRBD1. Trimming removed 2 bases from V and 8 bases from J; junction bases left unmatched: 8. The germline V gene has CDR1 MNHEY and CDR2 SMNVEV (reference sequence). The CDR3 extends over 16 amino acids. The CDR3 sequence is CASSLTAGQGDEKLFF. CDR3 nucleotides: TGTGCCAGCAGTTTAACCGCTGGACAGGGGGACGAAAAACTGTTTTTT.

This chain joins TRBV28 and TRBJ2-2; D possibly corresponds to TRBD1 (5 bases). The CDR3 is 14 residues long. Trimming pared 3 bases from V and 4 bases from J, leaving 9 bases between. Per germline, CDR1 MDHEN and CDR2 SYDVKM. CDR3 sequence reads: CASSFQGPTGELFF. The CDR3 DNA sequence: TGTGCCAGCAGTTTTCAGGGTCCCACCGGGGAGCTGTTTTTT.

V is TRBV4-2 and J is TRBJ2-3; 14 bases align to TRBD2. Unmatched junction bases numbered 10, after V lost 1 base and J lost 4 bases. Germline CDR1 is LGHNA and CDR2 is YNFKEQ. The CDR3 runs to 19 residues. The CDR3 reads CASSQGAGTSGRDADTQYF. In nucleotides, the CDR3 is TGTGCCAGCAGCCAAGGCGCCGGGACTAGCGGGAGAGACGCAGATACGCAGTATTTT.

This chain connects TRBV11-3 to TRBJ2-2; 10 bases are shared with TRBD1. CDR1 is SGHNT and CDR2 is YENEEA in the germline V gene. The CDR3 length is 19 residues. V lost 5 bases and J lost 4; bases outside the gene matches: 16. The chain's CDR3 is CASSLPGQGYMGVTGELFF. In DNA, the CDR3 is TGTGCCAGCAGCCTTCCGGGACAGGGGTATATGGGTGTCACCGGGGAGCTGTTTTTT.

The CDR3 protein is CAISEGGPPRYEQYF. As DNA, the CDR3 is TGTGCCATCAGTGAAGGGGGACCACCCCGCTACGAGCAGTACTTC. V and J are TRBV10-3 and TRBJ2-7; D is perhaps TRBD1 (6 bases). Trimming removed 3 bases at V and 3 bases at J, with 15 bases between. This CDR3 contains 15 residues. Germline V lookup: CDR1 ENHRY, CDR2 SYGVKD.

This CDR3 reads CAWISGGDYGYTF. CDR3 DNA: TGTGCCTGGATTTCAGGAGGGGACTATGGCTACACCTTC. V gene TRBV30 combines with J gene TRBJ1-2; D possibly corresponds to TRBD1 (5 bases). The CDR3 length is 13 residues. Trimming took 4 bases from V and 3 from J, leaving 12 bases between them. Germline V gene data show CDR1 as GTSNPN and CDR2 as SVGIG (reference sequence).

This clone was seen a handful of times. The J gene is TRBJ1-4, the V gene TRBV3-1 (or the pseudogene TRBV3-2), with D uncertain. This CDR3 contains 15 residues. V was pared by 4 bases and J by 0 bases, with 9 bases between. The germline V gene encodes CDR1 LGHDT and CDR2 YNNKEL (reference sequence). The DNA for the CDR3 is TGTGCCAGCAGCCCTCAGGTTGCAACTAATGAAAAACTGTTTTTT. It encodes CASSPQVATNEKLFF.

This rearrangement joins TRBV5-4 to TRBJ2-3; TRBD1 matches 7 bases. Per germline, CDR1 SGHNT and CDR2 YYREEE (reference sequence). This CDR3 has 14 residues. Trimming took 3 bases from V and 7 from J; bases not matched to a gene: 8. Here the CDR3 DNA reads TGTGCCAGCAGCTCCGGGACAGCAGACTATACGCAGTATTTT. Its translation is CASSSGTADYTQYF.

The chain has TRBV9 and TRBJ2-7; possibly TRBD1 for D (6 bases). The germline gives CDR1 SGDLS, CDR2 YYNGEE. The CDR3 runs to 11 residues. Trimming stripped 4 bases from V and 6 bases from J, with 8 bases between. Here the CDR3 reads CASSTGTEQYF. The CDR3 DNA is TGTGCCAGCAGCACAGGGACCGAGCAGTACTTC.

The chain has TRBV5-6 and TRBJ2-1, with 8 nucleotides matching TRBD2. The ends lost 3 bases at V and 2 bases at J; junction bases unmatched: 4. This CDR3 has 15 amino acids. Germline V gene data show CDR1 as SGHDT and CDR2 as YYEEEE. The DNA of the CDR3 is TGTGCCAGCAGCTCCGGACTAGCAACCTACAATGAGCAGTTCTTC. It yields the protein CASSSGLATYNEQFF.

The chain joins TRBV9 to TRBJ1-2; D perhaps matches TRBD1 (6 bases). The V gene lost 0 bases and the J gene lost 6 bases, with 12 bases spanning the gap. Per germline, CDR1 SGDLS and CDR2 YYNGEE. The CDR3 loop spans 14 amino acids. CDR3 loop: CASSVVARGDGYTF. The CDR3 DNA reads as TGTGCCAGCAGCGTAGTCGCCAGGGGTGATGGCTACACCTTC. Looking up the rest from reference TRBV9 and TRBJ1-2 gives the full variable domain: DSGVTQTPKHLITATGQRVTLRCSPRSGDLSVYWYQQSLDQGLQFLIQYYNGEERAKGNILERFSAQQFPDLHSELNLSSLELGDSALYFCASSVVARGDGYTFGSGTRLTVV.

V gene TRBV2 combines with J gene TRBJ1-2; perhaps TRBD1 as D (5 bases). The germline V gene has CDR1 SNHLY and CDR2 FYNNEI. This CDR3 contains 15 residues. The V gene lost 5 bases and the J gene lost 1 base, with 14 bases spanning the gap. CDR3 loop: CASSLIPQVNYGYTF. The CDR3 DNA reads TGTGCCAGCAGTCTAATACCACAGGTTAACTATGGCTACACCTTC.

The rearrangement joins TRBV11-2 to TRBJ2-5; TRBD2 aligns across 11 bases. The CDR3 has 16 amino acids. The germline CDR1 and CDR2 sequences are SGHAT and FQNNGV. V lost 7 bases, J lost 4 bases, and 11 bases stayed unmatched. This chain's CDR3 is CASTPSGTSGAETQYF. The CDR3 nucleotides are TGTGCCAGCACCCCAAGTGGGACTAGCGGTGCAGAGACCCAGTACTTC.

The CDR3, as DNA: TGTGCCAGCAGCTTAGACAGCTTCAATCAGCCCCAGCATTTT. Protein sequence: CASSLDSFNQPQHF. The V and J genes are TRBV7-2 and TRBJ1-5; unclear D gene. CDR1 and CDR2 (germline): SGHTA, FQGNSA. Trimming took off 1 base at V and 3 bases at J, with 7 bases between the two ends. The CDR3 is made up of 14 amino acids.